One and the same sample provided the 2 T cell receptor beta chains below, sequenced in a study of T cell responses to AZD1222 COVID-19 vaccine. Sequencing used immunoSEQ multiplex PCR; TCRdb keeps in-frame clones, though not all of them. The sample gives under 200,000 clones, 94% of which show up once; around 0.66% is in the top ten. Sequenced here: peripheral blood, sampled on day 0 of AZD1222 vaccination. The receptors originated from an adult in good health.

J is TRBJ1-3 and V is TRBV18; maybe TRBD1 (5 bases). Between the trimmed V and J ends, which lost 5 bases and 1 base, there was a span of 9 bases. Germline V gene lookup returns CDR1 KGHSH and CDR2 LQKENI. The CDR3 runs 14 residues. The CDR3 DNA is TGTGCCAGCTCATCCGGGGGATCTGGAAACACCATATATTTT. It is translated as CASSSGGSGNTIYF.

CDR3 DNA sequence: TGTGCCAGCAGGGGGAACACTGAAGCTTTCTTT. It codes for CASRGNTEAFF. This rearrangement joins TRBV12-3 or TRBV12-4 to TRBJ1-1; D remains unclear. V gave up 6 bases and J gave up 1 base, with 3 bases separating them. The CDR3 runs 11 residues.